Below, 20 T cell receptor beta chains from the same sample are listed, as sequenced in a study of cytomegalovirus exposure and HLA in healthy donors. Method: immunoSEQ multiplex PCR; TCRdb's copy keeps in-frame clones and lacks some. The sample yields 150,000 or so clones, more than 70% seen once. Sequenced sample: PBMCs. The receptors were gathered from a human donor in good health.

The chain is built from TRBV9 and TRBJ1-1, with D possibly being TRBD1 (6 bases). The CDR3 has 15 amino acids. CDR1 and CDR2 (germline): SGDLS, YYNGEE. Trimming took off 4 bases at V and 4 bases at J, with 17 bases between the two ends. The CDR3 sequence: CASSTLQGGSTEAFF. CDR3 coding DNA: TGTGCCAGCAGCACGCTACAGGGTGGGAGCACTGAAGCTTTCTTT.

Here the CDR3 DNA reads TGTGCCTGGAGTGTCGGGGGGACCAACACCGGGGAGCTGTTTTTT. Encoded protein: CAWSVGGTNTGELFF. J is TRBJ2-2 and V is TRBV30, with TRBD2 identical over 7 bases. CDR3 length: 15 residues. After removal of 0 bases from V and 2 bases from J, the junction contained 3 bases not matched to a gene. From germline, CDR1 is GTSNPN and CDR2 SVGIG (reference sequence).

The chain couples TRBV7-9 to TRBJ1-4; 7 positions match TRBD1. V gave up 5 bases and J gave up 3 bases; unmatched junction bases: 9. Germline-derived CDR1 and CDR2 are SEHNR and FQNEAQ (reference sequence). The CDR3 is 16 residues long. The chain's CDR3 is CASSRTRQGPNEKLFF. In DNA, the CDR3 is TGTGCCAGCAGCCGGACCCGACAGGGACCTAATGAAAAACTGTTTTTT.

V is TRBV14 and J is TRBJ2-5; the D is unclear. This CDR3 comprises 16 residues. Trimming removed 4 bases from V and 2 bases from J, with 17 bases in between. Per germline, CDR1 SGHDN and CDR2 FVKESK. CDR3 sequence: CASSRGSSSVQETQYF. Here the CDR3 DNA reads TGTGCCAGCAGCCGCGGATCTTCATCGGTTCAAGAGACCCAGTACTTC.

The chain combines TRBV7-3 with TRBJ1-6, with D maybe TRBD1 (5 bases). Trimming left V 0 bases short and J 11 bases short, with 11 bases between. This CDR3 has 14 amino acids. CDR1 SGHTA and CDR2 FQGTGA come from the germline V gene. This chain's CDR3 is CASSLTSGIPPLHF. In nucleotides, the CDR3 is TGTGCCAGCAGCTTAACCTCAGGGATTCCACCCCTCCACTTT. Full variable domain (outside the CDR3, taken from reference TRBV7-3 and TRBJ1-6): GAGVSQTPSNKVTEKGKYVELRCDPISGHTALYWYRQSLGQGPEFLIYFQGTGAADDSGLPNDRFFAVRPEGSVSTLKIQRTERGDSAVYLCASSLTSGIPPLHFGNGTRLTVT.

This clone has only a few counts. The V call is TRBV15, the J call TRBJ2-3; D not resolved. CDR3 length: 13 residues. Trimming took 5 bases from V and 2 from J, leaving 8 bases between them. Germline CDR1 reads LNHNV; CDR2 reads YYDKDF (reference sequence). The CDR3 bases are TGTGCCACCAGCCATCCTATCACAGATACGCAGTATTTT. It translates to CATSHPITDTQYF.

This chain uses TRBV28 with TRBJ2-7, with D possibly TRBD2 on 7 matching bases. The CDR3 consists of 16 residues. Germline-derived CDR1 and CDR2 are MDHEN and SYDVKM. Trimming left V 6 bases short and J 0 bases short, with 18 bases between. DNA for the CDR3: TGTGCCAGCAGCCCGGGGGGCGGAGGATACTCCTACGAGCAGTACTTC. Amino acid sequence: CASSPGGGGYSYEQYF. The full variable domain, completed using reference TRBV28 and TRBJ2-7, is DVKVTQSSRYLVKRTGEKVFLECVQDMDHENMFWYRQDPGLGLRLIYFSYDVKMKEKGDIPEGYSVSREKKERFSLILESASTNQTSMYLCASSPGGGGYSYEQYFGPGTRLTVT.

The chain carries TRBV5-4 and TRBJ2-2; 7 bases map to TRBD1. CDR1 and CDR2 from the germline V gene are SGHNT and YYREEE (reference sequence). J lost 4 bases, V lost 4 bases, and 7 bases had no gene match. This CDR3 is 15 amino acids long. The CDR3 is CASSRKGQVTGELFF. CDR3 sequence (DNA): TGTGCCAGCAGCCGAAAAGGACAGGTCACCGGGGAGCTGTTTTTT.

The J gene is TRBJ1-1, the V gene TRBV5-4, with D possibly matching TRBD1 (6 bases). The V and J ends lost 3 bases and 5 bases respectively, with 14 bases between them. The CDR3 totals 14 residues. Germline V gene sequence: CDR1 SGHNT, CDR2 YYREEE (reference sequence). The CDR3 loop is CASSSQGGGTEAFF. DNA of the CDR3: TGTGCCAGCAGCTCCCAAGGGGGGGGGACTGAAGCTTTCTTT.

This clone occurred once. J is TRBJ1-5 and V is TRBV19; 9 bases map to TRBD1. This CDR3 comprises 16 residues. Germline trimming cut 5 bases from V and 4 bases from J; bases unmatched to any gene: 9. Germline V gene lookup returns CDR1 LNHDA and CDR2 SQIVND (reference sequence). DNA of the CDR3: TGTGCCAGTAGTCACGGGGACAGGGTCGGGAATCAGCCCCAGCATTTT. The encoded protein is CASSHGDRVGNQPQHF.

This clone is a singleton in its sample. The V gene is TRBV4-1, the J gene TRBJ2-2, with 7 bases identical to TRBD2. Per germline, CDR1 MGHRA and CDR2 YSYEKL. This CDR3 is 13 amino acids long. The V segment lost 0 bases and the J segment 10 bases; nucleotides outside the gene matches: 2. The CDR3 DNA reads TGCGCCAGCAGCCAAGATCGGGGGGAGGAGCTGTTTTTT. This gives the protein CASSQDRGEELFF.

The rearrangement uses TRBV11-3 and TRBJ1-1; TRBD1 matches at 7 bases. CDR1 is SGHNT and CDR2 is YENEEA in the germline V gene. CDR3 length: 14 residues. The V segment lost 5 bases and the J segment 4 bases; nucleotides outside the gene matches: 7. In nucleotides, the CDR3 is TGTGCCAGCAGCCTGGGACAGTATAGCACTGAAGCTTTCTTT. This codes for CASSLGQYSTEAFF.

The rearrangement links TRBV5-1 to TRBJ2-5; a possible D gene is TRBD1 (6 bases). Germline V gene data show CDR1 as SGHRS and CDR2 as YFSETQ. The CDR3 spans 13 residues. The germline V and J ends were trimmed by 4 bases and 1 base, with 8 bases remaining between them. The CDR3 coding sequence is TGCGCCAGCAGCCGAGGGGGCCAAGAGACCCAGTACTTC. This gives the protein CASSRGGQETQYF.

The CDR3 region has the DNA TGTGCCAGCAGCTTATGGAGTCGGGGGACTAACTATGGCTACACCTTC. Translation: CASSLWSRGTNYGYTF. The V call is TRBV7-9, the J call TRBJ1-2, with a weak D call TRBD1 (5 bases). Looked up from germline, CDR1 is SEHNR and CDR2 is FQNEAQ (reference sequence). The V end was cut by 2 bases, the J end by 0 bases, with 13 bases between. The CDR3 runs to 16 residues.

This rearrangement joins TRBV7-8 to TRBJ2-1; 13 positions match TRBD2. Losses at the gene ends were 1 base for V and 9 bases for J; bases not matched to a gene: 6. Germline V gives CDR1 SGHVS, CDR2 FQNEAQ. This CDR3 spans 16 amino acids. CDR3 DNA: TGTGCCAGCAGCTTAGTACTAGCGGGGGGGTTGGCTGAGCAGTTCTTC. Amino acid sequence: CASSLVLAGGLAEQFF.

The V and J genes are TRBV7-9 and TRBJ2-1; TRBD1 aligns across 12 bases. This CDR3 has 16 residues. The V gene end was trimmed by 4 bases and the J gene end by 8 bases; junction bases not matched to a gene: 9. Germline CDR1 is SEHNR and CDR2 is FQNEAQ (reference sequence). The DNA of the CDR3 is TGTGCCAGCAGCTCCCGGGACAGGGGGCATCTGGATGAGCAGTTCTTC. It encodes CASSSRDRGHLDEQFF.

The chain uses TRBV10-1 and TRBJ2-2; TRBD2 agrees at 8 bases. Germline V gives CDR1 WNHNN, CDR2 SYGVQD (reference sequence). V lost 6 bases and J lost 0; bases outside the gene matches: 3. This CDR3 has 15 amino acids. The DNA for the CDR3 is TGCGCCAGCAGCTTAGCGGGGACGAACACCGGGGAGCTGTTTTTT. Translated, it gives CASSLAGTNTGELFF.

In this sample, this clone turned up a few times. The chain links TRBV12-5 to TRBJ1-2; no clear D. The V gene lost 2 bases and the J gene lost 0 bases, with 10 bases spanning the gap. The germline CDR1 and CDR2 sequences are LGHNT and FRNRAP. CDR3 length equals 15 residues. CDR3 region: CASGLLEQTNYGYTF. CDR3 bases: TGTGCTAGTGGTTTGCTAGAGCAGACTAACTATGGCTACACCTTC.

In nucleotides, the CDR3 is TGTGCCATCAGTCGGACAGGGGAAGGAGGCTACACCTTC. Protein: CAISRTGEGGYTF. This chain connects TRBV10-3 to TRBJ1-2; 9 bases match TRBD1. V trimming: 5 bases; J trimming: 8 bases; junction bases outside the gene matches: 6. The CDR3 length is 13 residues. CDR1 is ENHRY, CDR2 SYGVKD, per germline.

This clone was picked up a small number of times. V usage is TRBV18 and J usage is TRBJ2-7, with D perhaps matching TRBD1 (6 bases). V shed 4 bases and J shed 5 bases, with 9 bases lying between them. The CDR3 is made up of 12 amino acids. Germline values: CDR1 KGHSH, CDR2 LQKENI. Here the CDR3 DNA reads TGTGCCAGCTCACGACAGGCCCACGAGCAGTACTTC. This codes for CASSRQAHEQYF.